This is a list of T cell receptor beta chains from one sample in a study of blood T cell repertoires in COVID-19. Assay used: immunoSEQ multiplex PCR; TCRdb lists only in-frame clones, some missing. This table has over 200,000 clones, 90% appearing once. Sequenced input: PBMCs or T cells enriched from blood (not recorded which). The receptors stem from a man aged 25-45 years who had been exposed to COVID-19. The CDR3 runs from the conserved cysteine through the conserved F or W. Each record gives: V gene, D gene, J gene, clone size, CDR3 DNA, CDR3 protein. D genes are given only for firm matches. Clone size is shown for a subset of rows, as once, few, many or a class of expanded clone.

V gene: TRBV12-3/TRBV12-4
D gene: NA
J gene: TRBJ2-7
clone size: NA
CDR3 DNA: TGTGCCAGCGGGAGCTCCTACGAGCAGTACTTC
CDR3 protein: CASGSSYEQYF

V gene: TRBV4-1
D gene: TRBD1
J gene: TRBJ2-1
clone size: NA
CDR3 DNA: TGCGCCAGCAGCCAATTCCCTGGGGCCGGGACAGGGGTTAATGAGCAGTTCTTC
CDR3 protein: CASSQFPGAGTGVNEQFF

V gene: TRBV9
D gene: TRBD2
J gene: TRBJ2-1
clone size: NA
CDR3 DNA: TGTGCCAGCAGCGTAGTCGCTAGCGGGGGGCCAAATGAGCAGTTCTTC
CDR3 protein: CASSVVASGGPNEQFF

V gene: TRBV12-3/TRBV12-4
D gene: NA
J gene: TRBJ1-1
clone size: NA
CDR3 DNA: TGTGCCAGCAGTTTCTCCAGGGAAGCTTTCTTT
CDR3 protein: CASSFSREAFF

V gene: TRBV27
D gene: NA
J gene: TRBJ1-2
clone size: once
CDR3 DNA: TGTGCCAGCAGTCCTCAATCATCTATTAACTATGGCTACACCTTC
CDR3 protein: CASSPQSSINYGYTF

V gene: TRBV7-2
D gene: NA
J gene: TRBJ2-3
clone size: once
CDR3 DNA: TGTGCCAGCAGCTTAGCGATGGCGGGATTCACAGATACGCAGTATTTT
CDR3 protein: CASSLAMAGFTDTQYF

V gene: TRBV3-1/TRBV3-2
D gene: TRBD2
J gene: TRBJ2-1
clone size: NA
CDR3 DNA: TGTGCCAGCAGTCGGGAGGGTGAGCAGTTCTTC
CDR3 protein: CASSREGEQFF

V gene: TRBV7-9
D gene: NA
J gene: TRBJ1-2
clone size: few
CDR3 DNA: TGTGCCAGCAGCTTAAGCGGGAAGGCCTATGGCTACACCTTC
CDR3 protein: CASSLSGKAYGYTF

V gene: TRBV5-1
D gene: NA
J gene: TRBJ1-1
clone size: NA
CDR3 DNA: TGCGCCAGCAGCTTAGGGGCTGAGAGTGAAGCTTTCTTT
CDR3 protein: CASSLGAESEAFF

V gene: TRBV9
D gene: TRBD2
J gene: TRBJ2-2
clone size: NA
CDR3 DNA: TGTGCCAGCAGCGTAGCACTAGCGGGGACCGGGGAGCTGTTTTTT
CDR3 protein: CASSVALAGTGELFF

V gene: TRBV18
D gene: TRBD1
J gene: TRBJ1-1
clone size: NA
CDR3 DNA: TGTGCCAGCTCACCGTTCGGGACAGAGAACACTGAAGCTTTCTTT
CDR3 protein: CASSPFGTENTEAFF

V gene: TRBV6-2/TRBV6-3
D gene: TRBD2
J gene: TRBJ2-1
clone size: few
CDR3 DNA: TGTGCCAGCAGTTACTTACGAGGACTAGCGGGGGGTGAGCAGTTCTTC
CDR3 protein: CASSYLRGLAGGEQFF

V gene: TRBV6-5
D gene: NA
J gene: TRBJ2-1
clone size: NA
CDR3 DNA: TGTGCCAGCAGCCAGTCTAATGAGCAGTTCTTC
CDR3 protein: CASSQSNEQFF

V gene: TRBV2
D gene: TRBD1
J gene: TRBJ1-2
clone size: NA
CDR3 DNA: TGTGCCAGCAGTATACAGGGACAGGGCAATCTGGACTACACCTTC
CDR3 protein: CASSIQGQGNLDYTF

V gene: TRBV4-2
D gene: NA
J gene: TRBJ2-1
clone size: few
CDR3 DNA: TGTGCCAGCAGCCGCGCAGGGGTTGGGCGGTCCGCTTTCATGGGAAATGAGCAGTTCTTC
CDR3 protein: CASSRAGVGRSAFMGNEQFF

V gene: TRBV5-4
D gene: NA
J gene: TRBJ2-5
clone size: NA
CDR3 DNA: TGTGCCAGCAGCTTGGTTAGCCAAGAGACCCAGTACTTC
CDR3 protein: CASSLVSQETQYF

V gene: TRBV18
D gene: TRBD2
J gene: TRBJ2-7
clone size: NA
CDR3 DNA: TGTGCCAGCTCGACGGGGGGATCCTACGAGCAGTACTTC
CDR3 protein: CASSTGGSYEQYF

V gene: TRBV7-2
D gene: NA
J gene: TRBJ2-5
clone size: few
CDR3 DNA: TGTGCCAGCAGCCGCGTGTCGGGTCAAGAGACCCAGTACTTC
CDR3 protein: CASSRVSGQETQYF

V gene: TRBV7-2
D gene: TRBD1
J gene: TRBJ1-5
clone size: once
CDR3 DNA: TGTGCCAGCAGCTCAACAGGGGGGAATCAGCCCCAGCATTTT
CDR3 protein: CASSSTGGNQPQHF

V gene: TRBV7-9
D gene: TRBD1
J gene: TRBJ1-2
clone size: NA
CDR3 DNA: TGTGCCAGCAGCTTAGGACAGGGATATGGCTACACCTTC
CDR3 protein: CASSLGQGYGYTF

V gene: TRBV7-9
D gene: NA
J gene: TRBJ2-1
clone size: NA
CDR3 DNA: TGTGCCAGCAGCCCCATTAATGAGCAGTTCTTC
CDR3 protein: CASSPINEQFF

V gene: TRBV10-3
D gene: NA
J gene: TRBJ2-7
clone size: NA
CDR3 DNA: TGTGCCACCAACCAGAACCCCTACGAGCAGTACTTC
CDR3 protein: CATNQNPYEQYF

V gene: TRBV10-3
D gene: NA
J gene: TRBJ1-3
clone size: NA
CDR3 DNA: TGTGCCATCCTAGGCTCCGGAAACACCATATATTTT
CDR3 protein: CAILGSGNTIYF

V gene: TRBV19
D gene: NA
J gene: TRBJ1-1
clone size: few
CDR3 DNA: TGTGCCACCCGGTTCGGGCGGAGGGCTTTCTTT
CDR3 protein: CATRFGRRAFF

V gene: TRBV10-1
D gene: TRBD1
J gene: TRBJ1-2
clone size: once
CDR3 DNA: TGCGCCAGCAGTCCTGGTGAACGGACAGGGGAGGTATATGGCTACACCTTC
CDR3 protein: CASSPGERTGEVYGYTF

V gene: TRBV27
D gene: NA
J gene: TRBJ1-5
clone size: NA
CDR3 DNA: TGTGCCAGCAGTTTCAGACAGTGGGAGGGTCAGCCCCAGCATTTT
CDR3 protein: CASSFRQWEGQPQHF

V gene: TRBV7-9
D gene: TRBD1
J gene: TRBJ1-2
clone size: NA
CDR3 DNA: TGTGCCAGCAGCTCTCCGGGACAGGGGTTCTCGAACTATGGCTACACCTTC
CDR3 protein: CASSSPGQGFSNYGYTF

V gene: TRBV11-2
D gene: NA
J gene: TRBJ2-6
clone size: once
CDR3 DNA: TGTGCCAGCAGCTTAAACAGCTTCTCTGGGGCCAACGTCCTGACTTTC
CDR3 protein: CASSLNSFSGANVLTF

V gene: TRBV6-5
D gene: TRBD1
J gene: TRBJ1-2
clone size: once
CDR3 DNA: TGTGCCAGCAGTACAGGGGGCAACTATGGCTACACCTTC
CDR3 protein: CASSTGGNYGYTF

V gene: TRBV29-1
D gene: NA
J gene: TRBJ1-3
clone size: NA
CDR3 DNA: TGCAGCGCCCGGACTGCTGGAAACACCATATATTTT
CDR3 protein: CSARTAGNTIYF

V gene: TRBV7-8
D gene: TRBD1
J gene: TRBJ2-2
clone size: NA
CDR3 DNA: TGTGCCAGCAGCTACAGGCAGGGGGACACCGGGGAGCTGTTTTTT
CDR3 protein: CASSYRQGDTGELFF

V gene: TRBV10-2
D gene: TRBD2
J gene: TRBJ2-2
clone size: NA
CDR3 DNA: TGCGCCAGCAGTTTGCGGGGGGGCACCGGGGAGCTGTTTTTT
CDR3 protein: CASSLRGGTGELFF

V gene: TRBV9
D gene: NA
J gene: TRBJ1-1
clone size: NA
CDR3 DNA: TGTGCCAGCAAACCGGGACACAGTTACCAAGAAGCTTTCTTT
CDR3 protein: CASKPGHSYQEAFF

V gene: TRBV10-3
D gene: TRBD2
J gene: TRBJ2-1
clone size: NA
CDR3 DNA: TGTGCGGCCGGGACTAGTTACAATGAGCAGTTCTTC
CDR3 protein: CAAGTSYNEQFF

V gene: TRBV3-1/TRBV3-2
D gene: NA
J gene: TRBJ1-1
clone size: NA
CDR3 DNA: TGTGCCAGCAGCCAAGAGGACACGATGAACACTGAAGCTTTCTTT
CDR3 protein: CASSQEDTMNTEAFF

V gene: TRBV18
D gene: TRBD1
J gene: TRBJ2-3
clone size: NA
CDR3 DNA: TGTGCCAGCTCACCACCGGACAGGGTGACAGATACGCAGTATTTT
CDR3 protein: CASSPPDRVTDTQYF

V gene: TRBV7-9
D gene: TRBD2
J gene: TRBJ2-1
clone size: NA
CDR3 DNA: TGTGCCAGCAGCTTATTATCAGCGGGGGGGCTTGAGCAGTTCTTC
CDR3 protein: CASSLLSAGGLEQFF

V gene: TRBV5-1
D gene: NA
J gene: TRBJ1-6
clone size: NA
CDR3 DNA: TGCGCCAGCAGCCTCGTGACAGATTCACCCCTCCACTTT
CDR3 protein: CASSLVTDSPLHF

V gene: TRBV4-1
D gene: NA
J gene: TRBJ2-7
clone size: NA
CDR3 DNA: TGCGCCAGCAGCCAACCAACAGGGTCAGGCGAGCAGTACTTC
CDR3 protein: CASSQPTGSGEQYF

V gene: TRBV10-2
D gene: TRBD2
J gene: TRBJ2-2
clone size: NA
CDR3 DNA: TGCGCCAGCACCCTCGGGGGGGACACCGGGGAGCTGTTTTTT
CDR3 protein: CASTLGGDTGELFF

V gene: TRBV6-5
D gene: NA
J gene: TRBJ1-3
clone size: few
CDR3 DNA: TGTGCCAGCAGTTACTCGAAAGATTACGGGAACACCATATATTTT
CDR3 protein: CASSYSKDYGNTIYF

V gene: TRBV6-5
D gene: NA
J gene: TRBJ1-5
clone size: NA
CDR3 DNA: TGTGCCACCCGGAAGGGGGGGAGTAGCAATCAGCCCCAGCATTTT
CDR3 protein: CATRKGGSSNQPQHF

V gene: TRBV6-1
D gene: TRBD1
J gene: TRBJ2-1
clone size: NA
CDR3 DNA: TGTGCCAGCAGTGAAAGGTCAGGGGGTTGGAGTGAGCAGTTCTTC
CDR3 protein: CASSERSGGWSEQFF

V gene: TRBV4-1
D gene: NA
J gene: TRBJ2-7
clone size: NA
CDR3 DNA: TGCGCCAGCAGCCGCAAGATAGGGGTGGACGAGCAGTACTTC
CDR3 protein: CASSRKIGVDEQYF

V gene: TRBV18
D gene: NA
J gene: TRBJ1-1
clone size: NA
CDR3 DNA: TGTGCCAGCTCACCATCCTCGGGTACGGGAACTGAAGCTTTCTTT
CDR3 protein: CASSPSSGTGTEAFF

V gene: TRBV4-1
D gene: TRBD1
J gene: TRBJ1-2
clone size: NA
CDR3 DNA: TGCGCCAGCAGCCCAGAGACAGGGGGTCACCCCTATGGCTACACCTTC
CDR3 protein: CASSPETGGHPYGYTF

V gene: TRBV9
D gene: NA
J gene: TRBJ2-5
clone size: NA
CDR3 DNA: TGTGCCAGCAGCGTAGGGGCGGGACAAGAGACCCAGTACTTC
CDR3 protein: CASSVGAGQETQYF